Listed below are T cell receptor beta chains from one sample, sequenced in a study of blood T cell repertoires in COVID-19. Here immunoSEQ multiplex PCR was the method, and the copy in TCRdb shows in-frame clones only, minus some. The table shows roughly 250,000 clones, with roughly four fifths occurring only once. Sequenced material: peripheral blood. These receptors originate from a woman between 45 and 60 years old with acute or convalescent COVID-19. Each CDR3 is given with its conserved first and last residue. Each record gives: D gene, clone size, J gene, V gene, CDR3 protein, CDR3 DNA. D genes are given only for firm matches. For some rows the clone size is stated as once, few or many, or as a class when expanded; others skip it.

TRBD1 few TRBJ1-5 TRBV6-1 CASSATFPDRGSNQPQHF TGTGCCAGCAGTGCAACTTTCCCGGACAGGGGATCTAATCAGCCCCAGCATTTT
. . TRBJ1-4 TRBV27 CASSPTTFPNEKLFF TGTGCCAGCAGTCCGACAACTTTCCCTAATGAAAAACTGTTTTTT
. . TRBJ2-1 TRBV3-1/TRBV3-2 CASSEGRGGNEQFF TGTGCCAGCTCTGAGGGGAGGGGGGGCAATGAGCAGTTCTTC
TRBD1 . TRBJ1-1 TRBV5-6 CASSHGQGTTEAFF TGTGCCAGCAGCCACGGACAGGGGACCACTGAAGCTTTCTTT
TRBD1 . TRBJ1-6 TRBV28 CASGITGAGRNSPLHF TGTGCCAGCGGGATTACAGGGGCCGGGCGAAATTCACCCCTCCACTTT
. . TRBJ2-1 TRBV24-1 CATTDPTYNEQFF TGTGCCACGACAGACCCTACCTACAATGAGCAGTTCTTC
. . TRBJ2-7 TRBV7-3 CASNLWGGDQYEQYF TGTGCCAGCAACTTATGGGGCGGGGACCAATACGAGCAGTACTTC
. . TRBJ1-1 TRBV28 CASSLWETGNTEAFF TGTGCCAGCAGTCTATGGGAAACAGGGAATACTGAAGCTTTCTTT
TRBD2 few TRBJ2-2 TRBV5-6 CATHGWGGAGELFF TGTGCCACCCACGGATGGGGAGGGGCCGGGGAGCTGTTTTTT
TRBD2 . TRBJ2-7 TRBV5-4 CASSERTSGGNEQYF TGTGCCAGCAGCGAGCGGACTAGCGGGGGGAACGAACAGTACTTC
. . TRBJ2-1 TRBV23-1 CASSRCTTRNEQFF TGCGCCAGCAGTCGATGTACCACGCGGAATGAGCAGTTCTTC
TRBD1 once TRBJ2-2 TRBV20-1 CSASYGTGGNTGELFF TGCAGTGCTAGTTACGGGACAGGGGGCAACACCGGGGAGCTGTTTTTT
. . TRBJ2-3 TRBV7-6 CASSLHSGTQYF TGTGCCAGCAGCTTACACAGCGGGACGCAGTATTTT
TRBD1 . TRBJ1-2 TRBV16 CASSPRQGGYGYTF TGTGCCAGCAGCCCCCGACAGGGGGGCTATGGCTACACCTTC
TRBD2 . TRBJ2-5 TRBV5-1 CASSLRREGETQYF TGCGCCAGCAGCTTGCGGCGGGAGGGTGAGACCCAGTACTTC
. . TRBJ1-2 TRBV21-1 CASSKEDREDYGYTF TGTGCCAGCAGCAAAGAGGACAGGGAGGACTATGGCTACACCTTC
TRBD1 once TRBJ1-6 TRBV5-1 CASSLVGTEDNSPLHF TGCGCCAGCAGCTTGGTAGGGACAGAGGATAATTCACCCCTCCACTTT
. . TRBJ1-1 TRBV27 CASSSFPGLNTEAFF TGTGCCAGCAGCTCCTTCCCGGGGTTGAACACTGAAGCTTTCTTT
. . TRBJ1-1 TRBV7-9 CASSLAQGEAFF TGTGCCAGCAGCTTAGCACAGGGTGAAGCTTTCTTT
TRBD1 . TRBJ1-2 TRBV9 CASSVGAGGDYGYTF TGTGCCAGCAGCGTAGGGGCAGGGGGCGACTATGGCTACACCTTC
TRBD2 . TRBJ2-2 TRBV7-7 CASSPTLAGANTGELFF TGTGCCAGCAGCCCGACCCTAGCGGGGGCGAACACCGGGGAGCTGTTTTTT
TRBD1 few TRBJ1-5 TRBV4-1 CASSQGDRGKAGHF TGCGCCAGCAGCCAGGGGGACAGGGGAAAGGCCGGGCATTTT
TRBD1 . TRBJ1-6 TRBV6-5 CASSYGTGGNSPLHF TGTGCCAGCAGTTACGGGACAGGGGGGAATTCACCCCTCCACTTT
. few TRBJ2-2 TRBV24-1 CATSDRGTGELFF TGTGCCACCAGTGACAGAGGGACCGGGGAGCTGTTTTTT
. . TRBJ2-7 TRBV4-1 CASSPGLYDEQYF TGCGCCAGCAGCCCGGGACTGTACGACGAGCAGTACTTC
. . TRBJ2-2 TRBV5-1 CASSLVGAPNTGELFF TGCGCCAGCAGCTTGGTTGGGGCACCGAACACCGGGGAGCTGTTTTTT
TRBD2 . TRBJ2-7 TRBV7-3 CASSLKSGDYEQYF TGTGCCAGCAGCTTAAAGAGCGGGGATTACGAGCAGTACTTC
TRBD2 . TRBJ2-1 TRBV28 CASSGGAGLLGDEQFF TGTGCCAGCAGCGGGGGAGCGGGGCTACTTGGGGATGAGCAGTTCTTC
. . TRBJ1-4 TRBV2 CASTRGGSGLFF TGTGCCAGCACTAGGGGGGGGTCTGGGCTGTTTTTT
TRBD2 . TRBJ2-2 TRBV3-1/TRBV3-2 CASSQAGTSDTGELFF TGTGCCAGCAGCCAAGCCGGGACTAGCGACACCGGGGAGCTGTTTTTT
. . TRBJ2-5 TRBV24-1 CATSDRGRQETQYF TGTGCCACCAGTGATCGAGGCAGACAAGAGACCCAGTACTTC
TRBD1 . TRBJ1-5 TRBV28 CASSHTGVDTGQPQHF TGTGCCAGCAGTCACACAGGGGTTGACACAGGTCAGCCCCAGCATTTT
. . TRBJ2-4 TRBV10-3 CAISGDELAKNIQYF TGTGCCATCTCGGGGGACGAGCTAGCCAAAAACATTCAGTACTTC
. . TRBJ2-2 TRBV7-6 CASSLRTLNTGELFF TGTGCCAGCAGCTTACGAACTTTGAACACCGGGGAGCTGTTTTTT
. . TRBJ2-5 TRBV7-7 CASSFGTGSQETQYF TGTGCTAGCAGCTTTGGTACGGGGAGTCAAGAGACCCAGTACTTC
. . TRBJ1-1 TRBV9 CASSVRGGLNTEAFF TGTGCCAGCAGCGTTCGGGGGGGCTTGAACACTGAAGCTTTCTTT
TRBD1 . TRBJ1-1 TRBV18 CASSPMDRGLGTEAFF TGTGCCAGCTCACCGATGGACAGGGGGCTGGGCACTGAAGCTTTCTTT
. few TRBJ1-5 TRBV18 CASSPPGDQPQHF TGTGCCAGCTCACCCCCAGGGGATCAGCCCCAGCATTTT
TRBD1 . TRBJ2-7 TRBV30 CAWSVGRGRLNEQYF TGTGCCTGGAGTGTCGGCAGGGGGCGCCTGAACGAGCAGTACTTC
. . TRBJ2-1 TRBV5-1 CASSLVSFTYNEQFF TGCGCCAGCAGCTTGGTTTCTTTTACCTACAATGAGCAGTTCTTC
. . TRBJ1-1 TRBV5-6 CASSYGQSWAEAFF TGTGCCAGCAGCTACGGACAGTCCTGGGCTGAAGCTTTCTTT
. . TRBJ1-4 TRBV12-1 CASSPFYIINEKLFF TGTGCCAGCAGCCCGTTTTACATTATTAATGAAAAACTGTTTTTT
. few TRBJ2-2 TRBV18 CASSPRAHSDTGELFF TGTGCCAGCTCACCACGGGCACACTCGGACACCGGGGAGCTGTTTTTT
. . TRBJ1-6 TRBV2 CASNYRKGNSPLHF TGTGCCAGCAACTACAGGAAGGGTAATTCACCCCTCCACTTT
TRBD2 . TRBJ2-7 TRBV5-1 CASSWREGNYEQYF TGCGCCAGCAGCTGGCGGGAGGGGAACTACGAGCAGTACTTC
TRBD1 . TRBJ1-4 TRBV3-1/TRBV3-2 CASSQGQGAWNEKLFF TGTGCCAGCAGCCAGGGACAGGGGGCTTGGAATGAAAAACTGTTTTTT
TRBD2 . TRBJ2-3 TRBV10-3 CASGLAGGLSTDTQYF TGTGCCAGCGGACTAGCGGGGGGACTTAGCACAGATACGCAGTATTTT